This is a list of T cell receptor beta chains from one sample in a study of T cell responses to AZD1222 COVID-19 vaccine. Repertoires were generated with immunoSEQ multiplex PCR, while TCRdb's copy carries only in-frame clones and drops some. The data show approximately 110,000 clones, roughly 88% seen once. The source was peripheral blood, collected on day 0 of AZD1222 vaccination. The receptors derive from an adult in good health. The CDR3 runs from the conserved cysteine through the conserved F or W. A D gene is named only where the DNA matches it firmly. Clone sizes are given selectively: once, few, many, or a class where the clone is expanded.

D: .
length: 14
size: few
V: TRBV19
J: TRBJ1-5
DNA: TGTGCCAGTAGTATCGGCAGAGTCAATCAGCCCCAGCATTTT
CDR3: CASSIGRVNQPQHF

D: .
length: 13
size: once
V: TRBV3-1/TRBV3-2
J: TRBJ1-6
DNA: TGTGCCAGCAGGGAGGTCGGCGATTCACCCCTCCACTTT
CDR3: CASREVGDSPLHF

D: TRBD1
length: 15
size: .
V: TRBV28
J: TRBJ1-5
DNA: TGTGCCAGCAGTTTCTACGGGACAGGGAATCAGCCCCAGCATTTT
CDR3: CASSFYGTGNQPQHF

D: .
length: 13
size: .
V: TRBV28
J: TRBJ1-1
DNA: TGTGCCAGCAGTTTAGCCATTGGTAATGAAGCTTTCTTT
CDR3: CASSLAIGNEAFF

D: TRBD1
length: 13
size: .
V: TRBV4-2
J: TRBJ1-4
DNA: TGTGCCAGCAGCCAAGAGGGACAGGGATCACTGTTTTTT
CDR3: CASSQEGQGSLFF

D: .
length: 15
size: .
V: TRBV19
J: TRBJ1-1
DNA: TGTGCCAGTAGTATAGATGGGGTCGGGGACGGGAGAGCTTTCTTT
CDR3: CASSIDGVGDGRAFF

D: TRBD2
length: 17
size: .
V: TRBV4-1
J: TRBJ2-1
DNA: TGCGCCAGCAGCCAAGGCCCTAGCGGGGGGGCTTACAATGAGCAGTTCTTC
CDR3: CASSQGPSGGAYNEQFF

D: TRBD1
length: 15
size: .
V: TRBV5-6
J: TRBJ1-5
DNA: TGTGCCAGCAGCCGAGTGGACAGGGACAATCAGCCCCAGCATTTT
CDR3: CASSRVDRDNQPQHF

D: TRBD1
length: 15
size: .
V: TRBV11-1
J: TRBJ1-1
DNA: TGTGCCAGCAGCTCAGGGACAGGCGGTTACACTGAAGCTTTCTTT
CDR3: CASSSGTGGYTEAFF

D: TRBD1
length: 15
size: .
V: TRBV3-1/TRBV3-2
J: TRBJ1-2
DNA: TGTGCCAGCAGCCAAGGGACAGGGGGTGCTTATGGCTACACCTTC
CDR3: CASSQGTGGAYGYTF

D: .
length: 14
size: .
V: TRBV4-3
J: TRBJ1-4
DNA: TGCGCCAGCAGCCAAGACTCAACCTCAGGGAAACTGTTTTTT
CDR3: CASSQDSTSGKLFF

D: .
length: 13
size: .
V: TRBV24-1
J: TRBJ2-2
DNA: TGTGCCACACAACCGACTGGCACCGGGGAGCTGTTTTTT
CDR3: CATQPTGTGELFF

D: TRBD2
length: 17
size: .
V: TRBV3-1/TRBV3-2
J: TRBJ2-3
DNA: TGTGCCAGCAGCCAAGATTTGGGGCGGGGGGCCACAGATACGCAGTATTTT
CDR3: CASSQDLGRGATDTQYF

D: .
length: 10
size: .
V: TRBV20-1
J: TRBJ1-2
DNA: TGCAGTGCTAGAGATTTGGGCTACACCTTC
CDR3: CSARDLGYTF

D: .
length: 17
size: .
V: TRBV19
J: TRBJ2-2
DNA: TGTGCCAGTAGTCCCTCAGCCCGTCGCGAGCCAACCGGGGAGCTGTTTTTT
CDR3: CASSPSARREPTGELFF

D: .
length: 16
size: once
V: TRBV3-1/TRBV3-2
J: TRBJ2-3
DNA: TGTGCCAGCAGCCCGGGACTCCGGACGACCAGAGATACGCAGTATTTT
CDR3: CASSPGLRTTRDTQYF

D: TRBD1
length: 17
size: .
V: TRBV28
J: TRBJ1-2
DNA: TGTGCCAGCAGTTCCTCGGGACAGGGGAGACAACGGTATGGCTACACCTTC
CDR3: CASSSSGQGRQRYGYTF

D: .
length: 14
size: .
V: TRBV28
J: TRBJ2-2
DNA: TGTGCCAGCAGTGCTGGTACCACTCCCGGGGAGCTGTTTTTT
CDR3: CASSAGTTPGELFF

D: .
length: 15
size: .
V: TRBV9
J: TRBJ2-7
DNA: TGTGCCAGCAGCGTATGGGCCGGACCCTCTTACGAGCAGTACTTC
CDR3: CASSVWAGPSYEQYF

D: .
length: 14
size: .
V: TRBV7-2
J: TRBJ2-7
DNA: TGTGCCAGCAGCTTCGAAGGGGCGGCGTACGAGCAGTACTTC
CDR3: CASSFEGAAYEQYF

D: .
length: 16
size: .
V: TRBV11-3
J: TRBJ2-3
DNA: TGTGCCAGCAGCTTAGCTCCCAATTCAGTTTCAGATACGCAGTATTTT
CDR3: CASSLAPNSVSDTQYF

D: TRBD1
length: 17
size: .
V: TRBV13
J: TRBJ1-5
DNA: TGTGCCAGCAGCTTAGGGTCCTCCCAGGGGGTTCATCAGCCCCAGCATTTT
CDR3: CASSLGSSQGVHQPQHF

D: TRBD1
length: 15
size: .
V: TRBV19
J: TRBJ1-5
DNA: TGTGCCAGTAGGCCGACAGGGCCGAGCAATCAGCCCCAGCATTTT
CDR3: CASRPTGPSNQPQHF

D: .
length: 16
size: .
V: TRBV6-5
J: TRBJ2-5
DNA: TGTGCCAGCAGTTACGGGGGGCCTCAGGGCGTGGGGACCCAGTACTTC
CDR3: CASSYGGPQGVGTQYF